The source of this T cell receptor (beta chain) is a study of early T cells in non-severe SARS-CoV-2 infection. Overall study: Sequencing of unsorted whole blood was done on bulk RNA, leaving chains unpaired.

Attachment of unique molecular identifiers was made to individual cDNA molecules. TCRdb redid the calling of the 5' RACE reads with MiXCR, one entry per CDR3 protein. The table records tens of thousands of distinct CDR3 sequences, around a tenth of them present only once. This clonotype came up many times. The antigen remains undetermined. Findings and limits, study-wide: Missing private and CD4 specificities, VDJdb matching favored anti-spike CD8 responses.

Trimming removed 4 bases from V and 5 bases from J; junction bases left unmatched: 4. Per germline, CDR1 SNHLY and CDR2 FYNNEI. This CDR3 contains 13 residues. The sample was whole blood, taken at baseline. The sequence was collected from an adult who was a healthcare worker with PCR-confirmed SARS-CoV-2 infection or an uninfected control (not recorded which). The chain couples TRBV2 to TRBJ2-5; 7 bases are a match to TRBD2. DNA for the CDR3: TGTGCCAGCAGTGTGCGGGAGTGGGAGACCCAGTACTTC. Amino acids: CASSVREWETQYF.